Listed below are T cell receptor beta chains from one sample, sequenced in a study of blood T cell repertoires in COVID-19. Some clones are missing from TCRdb's copy, which holds only in-frame ones; the method was immunoSEQ multiplex PCR. The table has tens of thousands of clones, 84% seen once; the top ten hold more than 2.5%. Material: peripheral blood. The receptors stem from a man aged 50 to 59 with acute or convalescent COVID-19. Both conserved end residues are part of each CDR3. A D gene is named only where the DNA matches it firmly. Some rows have no size entry. The others give once, few or many, or a class for an expanded clone.

j_gene: TRBJ1-1
d_gene: NA
v_gene: TRBV2
abundance: NA
CDR3aa: CASSETPSPGNTEAFF
CDR3nt: TGTGCCAGCAGTGAAACCCCCTCGCCAGGGAACACTGAAGCTTTCTTT

j_gene: TRBJ2-5
d_gene: TRBD2
v_gene: TRBV27
abundance: NA
CDR3aa: CASRWLAAQETQYF
CDR3nt: TGTGCCAGCAGGTGGCTAGCGGCCCAAGAGACCCAGTACTTC

j_gene: TRBJ1-1
d_gene: NA
v_gene: TRBV9
abundance: once
CDR3aa: CASSVDSRPPQGAFF
CDR3nt: TGTGCCAGCAGCGTTGACAGCCGCCCGCCCCAGGGCGCTTTCTTT

j_gene: TRBJ2-5
d_gene: NA
v_gene: TRBV6-2/TRBV6-3
abundance: NA
CDR3aa: CASSYPSVATQYF
CDR3nt: TGTGCCAGCAGTTACCCTTCGGTTGCGACCCAGTACTTC

j_gene: TRBJ1-1
d_gene: TRBD1
v_gene: TRBV10-3
abundance: NA
CDR3aa: CAITSTGANTEAFF
CDR3nt: TGTGCCATCACCTCCACAGGGGCAAACACTGAAGCTTTCTTT

j_gene: TRBJ2-6
d_gene: TRBD1
v_gene: TRBV5-4
abundance: NA
CDR3aa: CASSFVGQGTSGANVLTF
CDR3nt: TGTGCCAGCAGCTTTGTGGGACAGGGGACCTCTGGGGCCAACGTCCTGACTTTC

j_gene: TRBJ1-1
d_gene: NA
v_gene: TRBV10-3
abundance: NA
CDR3aa: CAISGSQGPGTEAFF
CDR3nt: TGTGCCATCAGTGGATCGCAGGGGCCGGGCACTGAAGCTTTCTTT

j_gene: TRBJ2-5
d_gene: TRBD1
v_gene: TRBV7-6
abundance: NA
CDR3aa: CASSLSGGDLETQYF
CDR3nt: TGTGCCAGCAGCTTATCAGGGGGAGATTTAGAGACCCAGTACTTC

j_gene: TRBJ2-3
d_gene: NA
v_gene: TRBV4-2
abundance: NA
CDR3aa: CASSPTIRDTQYF
CDR3nt: TGTGCCAGCAGCCCTACGATTCGAGATACGCAGTATTTT

j_gene: TRBJ2-3
d_gene: TRBD2
v_gene: TRBV29-1
abundance: NA
CDR3aa: CSVERLAGVGDTQYF
CDR3nt: TGCAGCGTTGAGAGGCTAGCGGGAGTTGGGGATACGCAGTATTTT

j_gene: TRBJ2-5
d_gene: NA
v_gene: TRBV11-2
abundance: NA
CDR3aa: CASSLDPAAQGPQYF
CDR3nt: TGTGCCAGCAGCTTAGATCCAGCGGCCCAGGGGCCCCAGTACTTC

j_gene: TRBJ2-7
d_gene: NA
v_gene: TRBV3-1/TRBV3-2
abundance: NA
CDR3aa: CASSPAGYEQYF
CDR3nt: TGTGCCAGCAGCCCCGCAGGGTACGAGCAGTACTTC

j_gene: TRBJ2-1
d_gene: NA
v_gene: TRBV29-1
abundance: NA
CDR3aa: CSVQTQRFEQFF
CDR3nt: TGCAGCGTTCAGACCCAGAGGTTTGAGCAGTTCTTC

j_gene: TRBJ2-3
d_gene: TRBD1
v_gene: TRBV4-1
abundance: NA
CDR3aa: CASSQDRQGVDTQYF
CDR3nt: TGCGCCAGCAGCCAAGATAGACAGGGGGTCGATACGCAGTATTTT

j_gene: TRBJ1-1
d_gene: NA
v_gene: TRBV6-6
abundance: few
CDR3aa: CASSSSAGANTEAFF
CDR3nt: TGTGCCAGCAGCTCCTCGGCGGGGGCGAACACTGAAGCTTTCTTT

j_gene: TRBJ2-3
d_gene: TRBD2
v_gene: TRBV7-6
abundance: NA
CDR3aa: CASSFLAESTDTQYF
CDR3nt: TGTGCCAGCAGCTTCCTAGCGGAGAGCACAGATACGCAGTATTTT

j_gene: TRBJ2-7
d_gene: TRBD2
v_gene: TRBV27
abundance: NA
CDR3aa: CASSLAGGHYEQHF
CDR3nt: TGTGCCAGCAGTTTAGCGGGGGGGCATTACGAGCAGCACTTC

j_gene: TRBJ1-5
d_gene: NA
v_gene: TRBV6-1
abundance: NA
CDR3aa: CASSEGGAYQPQHF
CDR3nt: TGTGCCAGCAGTGAAGGCGGGGCTTACCAGCCCCAGCATTTT

j_gene: TRBJ1-2
d_gene: NA
v_gene: TRBV11-2
abundance: NA
CDR3aa: CASSLGGGGYTF
CDR3nt: TGTGCCAGCAGCCTGGGGGGGGGTGGCTACACCTTC

j_gene: TRBJ2-1
d_gene: NA
v_gene: TRBV7-3
abundance: NA
CDR3aa: CASSLLAGPNNEQFF
CDR3nt: TGTGCCAGCAGCTTACTGGCGGGTCCGAACAATGAGCAGTTCTTC

j_gene: TRBJ2-7
d_gene: TRBD1
v_gene: TRBV20-1
abundance: NA
CDR3aa: CSASRGQGALFYEQYF
CDR3nt: TGCAGTGCTAGTAGGGGTCAGGGGGCCCTCTTCTACGAGCAGTACTTC

j_gene: TRBJ2-3
d_gene: NA
v_gene: TRBV10-1
abundance: NA
CDR3aa: CASSWGDTDTQYF
CDR3nt: TGCGCCAGCAGTTGGGGGGATACAGATACGCAGTATTTT

j_gene: TRBJ1-2
d_gene: NA
v_gene: TRBV27
abundance: NA
CDR3aa: CASRYRRGGYGYTF
CDR3nt: TGTGCCAGCAGATACCGTAGGGGGGGCTATGGCTACACCTTC

j_gene: TRBJ2-2
d_gene: NA
v_gene: TRBV5-6
abundance: NA
CDR3aa: CASSLGATGELFF
CDR3nt: TGTGCCAGCAGCTTGGGCGCCACGGGGGAGCTGTTTTTT

j_gene: TRBJ1-4
d_gene: NA
v_gene: TRBV2
abundance: NA
CDR3aa: CASKEAPEKLFF
CDR3nt: TGTGCCAGCAAGGAGGCCCCAGAAAAACTGTTTTTT

j_gene: TRBJ2-1
d_gene: TRBD1
v_gene: TRBV9
abundance: NA
CDR3aa: CASSVLQGSNEQFF
CDR3nt: TGTGCCAGCAGCGTCCTACAGGGGAGCAATGAGCAGTTCTTC

j_gene: TRBJ1-4
d_gene: TRBD1
v_gene: TRBV9
abundance: NA
CDR3aa: CASSVRDRGEKLFF
CDR3nt: TGTGCCAGCAGCGTGCGGGACAGGGGTGAAAAACTGTTTTTT

j_gene: TRBJ1-1
d_gene: NA
v_gene: TRBV2
abundance: NA
CDR3aa: CASSESAGQTEAFF
CDR3nt: TGTGCCAGCAGTGAATCGGCAGGGCAGACTGAAGCTTTCTTT

j_gene: TRBJ2-1
d_gene: TRBD1
v_gene: TRBV6-6
abundance: once
CDR3aa: CASSSRDRGHNEQFF
CDR3nt: TGTGCCAGCAGTTCTCGGGACAGGGGGCATAATGAGCAGTTCTTC

j_gene: TRBJ2-5
d_gene: NA
v_gene: TRBV5-6
abundance: once
CDR3aa: CASSLEQGRRETQYF
CDR3nt: TGTGCCAGCAGCTTGGAACAGGGACGTCGAGAGACCCAGTACTTC

j_gene: TRBJ1-5
d_gene: NA
v_gene: TRBV7-9
abundance: NA
CDR3aa: CASSPTGTNQPQHF
CDR3nt: TGTGCCAGCAGCCCTACAGGGACCAATCAGCCCCAGCATTTT

j_gene: TRBJ2-5
d_gene: NA
v_gene: TRBV7-6
abundance: NA
CDR3aa: CASSFPTTGNRGSETQYF
CDR3nt: TGTGCCAGCAGCTTCCCAACAACGGGAAACCGGGGTTCAGAGACCCAGTACTTC

j_gene: TRBJ1-5
d_gene: TRBD1
v_gene: TRBV6-1
abundance: NA
CDR3aa: CASSEAETGAQPQHF
CDR3nt: TGTGCCAGCAGTGAAGCCGAGACAGGGGCTCAGCCCCAGCATTTT

j_gene: TRBJ1-2
d_gene: TRBD1
v_gene: TRBV7-9
abundance: once
CDR3aa: CASSSTGFYGYTF
CDR3nt: TGTGCCAGCAGCTCGACAGGGTTCTATGGCTACACCTTC

j_gene: TRBJ2-5
d_gene: NA
v_gene: TRBV3-1/TRBV3-2
abundance: NA
CDR3aa: CASSQDRTRSGTQYF
CDR3nt: TGTGCCAGCAGCCAAGATAGAACTAGGTCGGGGACCCAGTACTTC

j_gene: TRBJ1-1
d_gene: NA
v_gene: TRBV4-2
abundance: once
CDR3aa: CASSQSLENTEAFF
CDR3nt: TGTGCCAGCAGCCAAAGCCTCGAAAACACTGAAGCTTTCTTT

j_gene: TRBJ2-4
d_gene: TRBD1
v_gene: TRBV9
abundance: NA
CDR3aa: CASSWSGGLGDIQYF
CDR3nt: TGTGCCAGCAGCTGGTCAGGGGGCCTAGGGGACATTCAGTACTTC

j_gene: TRBJ2-3
d_gene: NA
v_gene: TRBV7-3
abundance: NA
CDR3aa: CASSLGGPSTDTQYF
CDR3nt: TGTGCCAGCAGCTTAGGCGGGCCCAGCACAGATACGCAGTATTTT

j_gene: TRBJ2-4
d_gene: TRBD2
v_gene: TRBV29-1
abundance: NA
CDR3aa: CSVDGGGGNIQYF
CDR3nt: TGCAGCGTTGATGGCGGGGGAGGAAACATTCAGTACTTC

j_gene: TRBJ1-3
d_gene: TRBD1
v_gene: TRBV10-3
abundance: NA
CDR3aa: CAISRTGEGGWTIYF
CDR3nt: TGTGCCATCAGTAGGACAGGAGAGGGAGGTTGGACCATATATTTT

j_gene: TRBJ2-7
d_gene: TRBD2
v_gene: TRBV6-4
abundance: NA
CDR3aa: CASSVTSGSSYEQYF
CDR3nt: TGTGCCAGCAGTGTCACTAGCGGGAGCTCCTACGAGCAGTACTTC

j_gene: TRBJ2-2
d_gene: TRBD1
v_gene: TRBV9
abundance: NA
CDR3aa: CASSYDRVVDGELFF
CDR3nt: TGTGCCAGCAGCTACGACAGGGTGGTTGACGGGGAGCTGTTTTTT

j_gene: TRBJ2-7
d_gene: NA
v_gene: TRBV6-1
abundance: once
CDR3aa: CASSEGPAVSSYEQYF
CDR3nt: TGTGCCAGCAGTGAAGGTCCAGCGGTTAGCTCCTACGAGCAGTACTTC

j_gene: TRBJ1-1
d_gene: NA
v_gene: TRBV28
abundance: NA
CDR3aa: CASGGGAFF
CDR3nt: TGTGCCAGCGGGGGGGGCGCTTTCTTT

j_gene: TRBJ2-3
d_gene: NA
v_gene: TRBV19
abundance: NA
CDR3aa: CASSSVGQTDTQYF
CDR3nt: TGTGCCAGTAGTTCGGTCGGACAGACAGATACGCAGTATTTT

j_gene: TRBJ2-5
d_gene: TRBD2
v_gene: TRBV19
abundance: NA
CDR3aa: CASSGGLQETQYF
CDR3nt: TGTGCCAGTAGCGGGGGGTTACAAGAGACCCAGTACTTC

j_gene: TRBJ2-7
d_gene: TRBD1
v_gene: TRBV20-1
abundance: NA
CDR3aa: CSASSGGGTGGDEQYF
CDR3nt: TGCAGTGCTAGTTCGGGAGGCGGGACAGGGGGCGACGAGCAGTACTTC

j_gene: TRBJ2-1
d_gene: TRBD2
v_gene: TRBV5-4
abundance: once
CDR3aa: CASSFAGRRASNEQFF
CDR3nt: TGTGCCAGCAGCTTCGCCGGGAGGCGGGCCTCCAATGAGCAGTTCTTC

j_gene: TRBJ1-6
d_gene: TRBD1
v_gene: TRBV19
abundance: NA
CDR3aa: CASSGTGLSPLHF
CDR3nt: TGTGCCAGTAGTGGGACAGGGCTCTCACCCCTCCACTTT

j_gene: TRBJ2-7
d_gene: TRBD1
v_gene: TRBV5-1
abundance: NA
CDR3aa: CASSLGDRDRDEQYF
CDR3nt: TGCGCCAGCAGCTTGGGCGACAGGGACCGTGACGAGCAGTACTTC

j_gene: TRBJ2-1
d_gene: NA
v_gene: TRBV11-2
abundance: NA
CDR3aa: CASSLNGLYNEQFF
CDR3nt: TGTGCCAGCAGCTTAAACGGACTTTACAATGAGCAGTTCTTC

j_gene: TRBJ1-4
d_gene: NA
v_gene: TRBV28
abundance: NA
CDR3aa: CASSQGRLGEKLFF
CDR3nt: TGTGCCAGCAGTCAGGGTCGATTAGGTGAAAAACTGTTTTTT

j_gene: TRBJ2-7
d_gene: NA
v_gene: TRBV7-5
abundance: NA
CDR3aa: CVRRPRQGDSYEQYF
CDR3nt: TGTGTCAGAAGACCAAGACAGGGTGACTCCTACGAGCAGTACTTC